The present T cell receptor (beta chain) was sequenced within a study of cytomegalovirus exposure and HLA in healthy donors. Study-wide points: According to the study, around 180 TCR beta chains were cytomegalovirus-associated.

The PCR made use of 60 Vbeta and 13 Jbeta primers. Sequencing was performed with immunoSEQ multiplex PCR; in TCRdb, only in-frame clones are kept and a portion is missing. The sample yields some 200,000 clones, 70% to 80% seen once. Germline-derived CDR1 and CDR2 are SGHTA and FQGNSA. The CDR3 runs to 18 residues. Trimming removed 4 bases from V and 2 bases from J; junction bases left unmatched: 8. In its sample, this clone was seen once. Its target is unknown. Sequenced input: PBMCs. The receptor's source is a woman aged 45-60 years in good health and CMV-seronegative. The chain joins TRBV7-2 to TRBJ2-4, with TRBD2 matching 13 bases. CDR3 DNA sequence: TGTGCCAGCAGCTCCTGGACTAGCGGGAGCCCGACCAAAAACATTCAGTACTTC. This sequence encodes CASSSWTSGSPTKNIQYF.